A selection of T cell receptor beta chains follows, all from one sample in a study of T cells in Graves' hyperthyroidism and ophthalmopathy. TCRdb independently ran MiXCR on the multiplex PCR reads; one entry per CDR3 protein. The data contain about 270,000 distinct CDR3 sequences, 12% to 15% of them singletons. The sample taken for sequencing was blood. The receptor source for this set is a woman aged 45-60 years with Graves' hyperthyroidism that later progressed to Graves' ophthalmopathy. The CDR3 runs from the conserved cysteine through the conserved F or W. A D gene is named only where the DNA matches it firmly. Only some rows state a clone size, as once, few, many or a class for expanded clones.

13 | TRBJ2-7 | many | TRBV20-1 | . | CSARGGQSYEQYF
18 | TRBJ1-1 | many | TRBV2 | TRBD1 | CASSEGGTGDLENTEAFF
15 | TRBJ2-1 | few | TRBV29-1 | . | CSVEDRHLTYSEQFF
15 | TRBJ2-1 | many | TRBV28 | TRBD2 | CASSLTSVSYNEQFF
15 | TRBJ2-7 | . | TRBV5-8 | . | CASSGRRIRADEQYF
16 | TRBJ2-2 | . | TRBV10-3 | TRBD2 | CAITDQLAQNTGELFF
21 | TRBJ1-5 | many | TRBV28 | . | CASSLPTRQDVGPYSNQPQHF
12 | TRBJ2-4 | . | TRBV28 | . | CASSLVGERGYF
15 | TRBJ1-4 | . | TRBV5-1 | TRBD1 | CASSLLGQFNEKLFF
16 | TRBJ1-5 | many | TRBV28 | . | CASSLLIPTGNQPQHF
15 | TRBJ1-1 | . | TRBV6-5 | . | CASSYFYRVGTEAFF
15 | TRBJ1-5 | few | TRBV3-1 | TRBD1 | CASSQGWTGRSPQHF
19 | TRBJ2-1 | . | TRBV7-3 | TRBD2 | CASSPRGGLAGGSYNEQFF
14 | TRBJ2-7 | many | TRBV10-3 | TRBD1 | CAISDRGPSYEQYF
15 | TRBJ1-1 | . | TRBV6-1 | TRBD1 | CASSLLRQGATEAFF
14 | TRBJ1-5 | many | TRBV30 | TRBD1 | CAWSGTGDGQPQHF
12 | TRBJ2-1 | few | TRBV7-9 | . | CASSLDSPEQFF
20 | TRBJ2-4 | many | TRBV3-1 | TRBD2 | CASSQDEIYPSGSTKNIQYF
14 | TRBJ2-5 | many | TRBV2 | TRBD2 | CASSAGGDGETQYF
15 | TRBJ2-1 | . | TRBV28 | . | CASSLGGASYNEQFF
13 | TRBJ1-2 | few | TRBV5-5 | . | CASSILTNYGYTF
16 | TRBJ2-1 | many | TRBV2 | TRBD1 | CASSRLRGRQNNEQFF
14 | TRBJ2-7 | few | TRBV5-1 | TRBD1 | CASSLLGQGIKQYF
13 | TRBJ2-1 | many | TRBV7-7 | . | CASSAGRNNEQFF
13 | TRBJ1-5 | . | TRBV5-5 | . | CASSLVEGQPQHF
12 | TRBJ2-7 | . | TRBV2 | TRBD1 | CASGTGAYEQYF
13 | TRBJ2-7 | many | TRBV20-1 | . | CSARPGDSYEQYF
14 | TRBJ2-7 | few | TRBV15 | TRBD1 | CATSNRDRAYEQYF
15 | TRBJ2-3 | many | TRBV27 | . | CASSFWARSTDTQYF
16 | TRBJ2-6 | many | TRBV12-3/TRBV12-4 | TRBD1 | CASSPQGASGANVLTF
16 | TRBJ1-2 | many | TRBV28 | TRBD1 | CASSQPTGGAYYGYTF
15 | TRBJ2-2 | many | TRBV14 | . | CASSQDSKVTGELFF
13 | TRBJ1-1 | . | TRBV29-1 | . | CSVGQVQNTEAFF
13 | TRBJ1-1 | many | TRBV20-1 | . | CSAVTDMNTEAFF
13 | TRBJ2-5 | . | TRBV5-6 | . | CASSLMEQETQYF
15 | TRBJ2-2 | few | TRBV5-1 | TRBD1 | CASRVTGGNTGELFF
14 | TRBJ1-5 | many | TRBV27 | . | CASSPYRVHQPQHF
14 | TRBJ1-1 | many | TRBV19 | . | CASRGMGTYTEAFF
18 | TRBJ2-7 | . | TRBV6-1 | TRBD1 | CASSRYGFSTGGRAEQYF
15 | TRBJ2-2 | many | TRBV6-1 | TRBD1 | CASSLTGADTGELFF
15 | TRBJ2-7 | many | TRBV14 | . | CASSQEGARNYEQYF
15 | TRBJ2-7 | . | TRBV13 | . | CASSLYREVRGEQYF
15 | TRBJ2-1 | many | TRBV5-1 | TRBD1 | CASRLGTGPPGEQFF
13 | TRBJ1-3 | few | TRBV28 | . | CASSFKVVSTIYF
14 | TRBJ2-1 | many | TRBV2 | TRBD2 | CASSASSGRVEQFF
13 | TRBJ2-7 | . | TRBV6-1 | TRBD2 | CASSPREVREQYF
14 | TRBJ1-1 | . | TRBV9 | . | CASSVQGMNTEAFF
15 | TRBJ2-2 | . | TRBV27 | TRBD1 | CASRTGTGEAGELFF
14 | TRBJ2-1 | many | TRBV6-1 | . | CASSRTPWVDEQFF
14 | TRBJ2-1 | many | TRBV30 | . | CALEEGGTYNEQFF
13 | TRBJ2-7 | many | TRBV20-1 | TRBD1 | CSAPGTGIYEQYF
15 | TRBJ1-5 | . | TRBV6-1 | . | CASSPGWGGDQPQHF
16 | TRBJ1-1 | . | TRBV7-8 | . | CASSLVVVGWGTEAFF
15 | TRBJ2-4 | . | TRBV19 | . | CASSKDRVAKNIQYF
15 | TRBJ1-3 | . | TRBV25-1 | . | CASSDPLNFGNTIYF
14 | TRBJ1-1 | many | TRBV7-6 | TRBD1 | CASSSNPGTVEAFF
17 | TRBJ2-3 | few | TRBV7-9 | TRBD2 | CASSFGGTSGSADTQYF
19 | TRBJ2-1 | many | TRBV11-2 | TRBD2 | CASSAMGGLAGGGFNEQFF
14 | TRBJ2-1 | many | TRBV28 | . | CASSLLWGRNEQFF